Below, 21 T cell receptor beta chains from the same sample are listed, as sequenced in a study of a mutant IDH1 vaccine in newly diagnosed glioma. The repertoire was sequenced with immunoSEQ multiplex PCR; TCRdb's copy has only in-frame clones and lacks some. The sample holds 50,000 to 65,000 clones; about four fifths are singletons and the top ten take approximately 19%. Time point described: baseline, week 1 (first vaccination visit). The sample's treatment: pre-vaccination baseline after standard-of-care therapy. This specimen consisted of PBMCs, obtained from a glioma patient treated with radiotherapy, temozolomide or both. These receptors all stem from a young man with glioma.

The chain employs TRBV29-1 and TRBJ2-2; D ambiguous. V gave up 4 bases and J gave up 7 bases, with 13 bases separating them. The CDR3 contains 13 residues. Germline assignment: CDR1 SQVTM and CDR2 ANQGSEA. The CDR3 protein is CSVVSQSFGELFF. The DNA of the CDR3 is TGCAGCGTTGTGTCACAAAGCTTCGGGGAGCTGTTTTTT.

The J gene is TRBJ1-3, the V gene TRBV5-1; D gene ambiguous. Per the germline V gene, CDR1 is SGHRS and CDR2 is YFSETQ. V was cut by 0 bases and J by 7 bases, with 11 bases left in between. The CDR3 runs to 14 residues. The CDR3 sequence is CASSLGTAENTIYF. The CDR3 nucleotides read TGCGCCAGCAGCTTGGGAACGGCGGAGAACACCATATATTTT.

The CDR3 sequence is CASSQRTGVRNTIYF. The CDR3 region has the DNA TGCGCCAGCAGCCAAAGGACAGGGGTTCGGAACACCATATATTTT. The rearrangement links TRBV4-3 to TRBJ1-3, with 9 positions matching TRBD1. The V gene's germline CDR1 is LGHNA and CDR2 YSLEER. Unmatched junction bases numbered 6, after V lost 2 bases and J lost 7 bases. The CDR3 is 15 residues long.

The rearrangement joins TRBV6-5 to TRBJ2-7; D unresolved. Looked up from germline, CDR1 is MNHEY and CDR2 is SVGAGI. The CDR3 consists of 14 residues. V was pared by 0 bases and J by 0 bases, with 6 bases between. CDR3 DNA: TGTGCCAGCAGTTACTCCCGGGCCTCCTACGAGCAGTACTTC. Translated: CASSYSRASYEQYF.

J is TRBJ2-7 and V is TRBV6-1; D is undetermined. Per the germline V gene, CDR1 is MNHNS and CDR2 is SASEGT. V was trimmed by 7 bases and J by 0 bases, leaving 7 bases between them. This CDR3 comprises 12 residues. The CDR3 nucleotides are TGTGCCAGCACTCAGACCTCCTACGAGCAGTACTTC. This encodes CASTQTSYEQYF.

The DNA of the CDR3 is TGCAGCGCTCCACAGGGCTTGTATGGCTACACCTTC. Its protein is CSAPQGLYGYTF. This chain connects TRBV29-1 to TRBJ1-2; weak D call: TRBD1 (6 bases). Trimming cost V 7 bases and J 5 bases, with 14 bases left between them. CDR1 is SQVTM and CDR2 is ANQGSEA in the germline V gene. The CDR3 sequence is 12 residues long. Variable domain in full (rest from reference TRBV29-1 and TRBJ1-2): SAVISQKPSRDICQRGTSLTIQCQVDSQVTMMFWYRQQPGQSLTLIATANQGSEATYESGFVIDKFPISRPNLTFSTLTVSNMSPEDSSIYLCSAPQGLYGYTFGSGTRLTVV.

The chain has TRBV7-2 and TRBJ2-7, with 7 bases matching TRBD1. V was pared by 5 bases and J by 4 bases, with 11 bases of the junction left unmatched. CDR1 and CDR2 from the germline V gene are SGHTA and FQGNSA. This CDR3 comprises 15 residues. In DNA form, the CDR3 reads TGTGCCAGCAGCCACAGAGCAGGGGGTGGATACGAGCAGTACTTC. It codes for CASSHRAGGGYEQYF. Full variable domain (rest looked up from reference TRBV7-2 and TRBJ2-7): GAGVSQSPSNKVTEKGKDVELRCDPISGHTALYWYRQSLGQGLEFLIYFQGNSAPDKSGLPSDRFSAERTGGSVSTLTIQRTQQEDSAVYLCASSHRAGGGYEQYFGPGTRLTVT.

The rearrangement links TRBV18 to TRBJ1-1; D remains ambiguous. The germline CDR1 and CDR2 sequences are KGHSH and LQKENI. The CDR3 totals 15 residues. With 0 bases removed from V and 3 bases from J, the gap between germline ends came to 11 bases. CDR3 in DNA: TGTGCCAGCTCACCACCAGGGATCGGGCACACTGAAGCTTTCTTT. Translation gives CASSPPGIGHTEAFF.

The CDR3: CASSLAARKAFF. The CDR3 DNA follows: TGTGCCAGCAGCCTCGCGGCAAGGAAAGCTTTCTTT. The chain is built from TRBV7-2 and TRBJ1-1, with no clear D. V was clipped by 5 bases and J by 9 bases, with 13 bases between them. Per germline, CDR1 SGHTA and CDR2 FQGNSA. The CDR3 length is 12 residues.

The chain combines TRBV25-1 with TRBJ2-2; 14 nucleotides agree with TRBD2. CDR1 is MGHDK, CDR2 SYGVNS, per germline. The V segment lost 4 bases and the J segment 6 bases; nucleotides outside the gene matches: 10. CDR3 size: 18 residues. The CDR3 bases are TGTGCCAGCAGTGGCGCCGGGACTAGCGGGAGAGGATCCGGGGAGCTGTTTTTT. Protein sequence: CASSGAGTSGRGSGELFF.

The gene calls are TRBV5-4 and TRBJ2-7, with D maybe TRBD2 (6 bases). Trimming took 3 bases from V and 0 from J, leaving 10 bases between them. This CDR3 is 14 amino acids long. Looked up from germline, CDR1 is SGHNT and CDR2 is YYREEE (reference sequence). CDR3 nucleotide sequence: TGTGCCAGCAGCTCTCGGCGGGACTCCTACGAGCAGTACTTC. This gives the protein CASSSRRDSYEQYF.

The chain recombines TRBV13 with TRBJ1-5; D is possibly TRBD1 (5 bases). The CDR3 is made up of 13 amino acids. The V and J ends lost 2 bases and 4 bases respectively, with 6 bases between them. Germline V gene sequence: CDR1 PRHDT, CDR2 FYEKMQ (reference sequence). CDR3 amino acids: CASSLWGNQPQHF. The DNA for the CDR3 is TGTGCCAGCAGCTTATGGGGGAATCAGCCCCAGCATTTT.

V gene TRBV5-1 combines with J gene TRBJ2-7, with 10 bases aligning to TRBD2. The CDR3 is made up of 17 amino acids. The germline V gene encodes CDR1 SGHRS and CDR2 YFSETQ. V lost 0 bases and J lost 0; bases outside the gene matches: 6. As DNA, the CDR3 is TGCGCCAGCAGCTTGGTAAGGGCTAGCGGGAGCTCCTACGAGCAGTACTTC. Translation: CASSLVRASGSSYEQYF.

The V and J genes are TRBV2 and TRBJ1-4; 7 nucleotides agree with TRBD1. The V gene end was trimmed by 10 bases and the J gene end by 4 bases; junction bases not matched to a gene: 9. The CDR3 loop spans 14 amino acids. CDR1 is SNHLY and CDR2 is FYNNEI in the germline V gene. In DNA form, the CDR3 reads TGTGCCACCCGAGGGGGCAGGGGTAATGAAAAACTGTTTTTT. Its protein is CATRGGRGNEKLFF.

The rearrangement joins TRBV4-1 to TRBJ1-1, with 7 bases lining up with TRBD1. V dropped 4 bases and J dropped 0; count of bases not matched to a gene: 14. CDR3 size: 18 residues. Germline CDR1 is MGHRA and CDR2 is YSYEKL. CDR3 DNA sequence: TGCGCCAGCAGCCCTCATATCGGCAAGACAGGGTTGAACACTGAAGCTTTCTTT. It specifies CASSPHIGKTGLNTEAFF.

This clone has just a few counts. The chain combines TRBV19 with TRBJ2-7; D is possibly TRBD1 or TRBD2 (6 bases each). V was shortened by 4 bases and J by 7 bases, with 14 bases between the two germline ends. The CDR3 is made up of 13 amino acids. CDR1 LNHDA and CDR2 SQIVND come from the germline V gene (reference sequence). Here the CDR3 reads CASSNRGRGEQYF. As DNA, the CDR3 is TGTGCCAGTAGTAACCGGGGGCGAGGAGAGCAGTACTTC.

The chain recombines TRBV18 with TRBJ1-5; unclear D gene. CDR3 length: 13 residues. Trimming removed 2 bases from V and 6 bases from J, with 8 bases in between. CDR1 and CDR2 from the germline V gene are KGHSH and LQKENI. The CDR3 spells CASSPEWGQPQHF. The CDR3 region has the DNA TGTGCCAGCTCACCAGAGTGGGGTCAGCCCCAGCATTTT.

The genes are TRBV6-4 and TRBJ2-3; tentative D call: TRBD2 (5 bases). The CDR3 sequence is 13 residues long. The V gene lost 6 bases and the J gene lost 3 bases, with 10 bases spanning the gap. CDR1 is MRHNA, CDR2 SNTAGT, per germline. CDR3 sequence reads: CASRPPGTDTQYF. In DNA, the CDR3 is TGTGCCAGCAGACCTCCGGGGACAGATACGCAGTATTTT.

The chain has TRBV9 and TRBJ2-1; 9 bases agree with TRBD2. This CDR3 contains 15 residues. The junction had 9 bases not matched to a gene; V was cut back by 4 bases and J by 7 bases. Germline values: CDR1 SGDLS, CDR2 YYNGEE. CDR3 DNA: TGTGCCAGCAGCTCGAGCGGGGGGCTAGGAAATGAGCAGTTCTTC. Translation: CASSSSGGLGNEQFF.

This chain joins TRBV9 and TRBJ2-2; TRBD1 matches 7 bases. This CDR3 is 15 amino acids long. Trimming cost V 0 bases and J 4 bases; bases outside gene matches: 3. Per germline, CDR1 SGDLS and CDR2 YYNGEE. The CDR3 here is CASSVGDRVTGELFF. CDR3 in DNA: TGTGCCAGCAGCGTAGGGGACAGAGTCACCGGGGAGCTGTTTTTT.

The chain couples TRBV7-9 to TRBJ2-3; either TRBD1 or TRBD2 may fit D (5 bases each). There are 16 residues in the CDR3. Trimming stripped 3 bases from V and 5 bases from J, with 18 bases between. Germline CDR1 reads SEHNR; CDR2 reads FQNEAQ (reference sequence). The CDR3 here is CASSFPTGAQQDTQYF. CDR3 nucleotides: TGTGCCAGCAGCTTTCCTACCGGGGCCCAGCAAGATACGCAGTATTTT.